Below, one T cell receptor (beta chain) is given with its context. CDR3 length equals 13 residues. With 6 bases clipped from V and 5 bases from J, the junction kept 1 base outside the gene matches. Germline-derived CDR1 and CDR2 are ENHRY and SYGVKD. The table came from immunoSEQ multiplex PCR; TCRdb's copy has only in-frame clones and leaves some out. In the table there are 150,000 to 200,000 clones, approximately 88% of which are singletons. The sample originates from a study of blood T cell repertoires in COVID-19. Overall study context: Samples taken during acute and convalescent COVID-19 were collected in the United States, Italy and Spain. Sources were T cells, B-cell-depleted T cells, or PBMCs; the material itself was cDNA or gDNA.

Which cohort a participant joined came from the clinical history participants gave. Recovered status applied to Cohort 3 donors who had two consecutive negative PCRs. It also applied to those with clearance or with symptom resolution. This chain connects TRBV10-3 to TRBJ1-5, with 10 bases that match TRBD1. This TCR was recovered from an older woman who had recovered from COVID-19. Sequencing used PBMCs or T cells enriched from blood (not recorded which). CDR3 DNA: TGTGCCATCAGGGGGACAGGGGATCAGCCCCAGCATTTT. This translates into CAIRGTGDQPQHF.